Following are 30 T cell receptor beta chains from one sample sequenced in a study of T cell clonality in common variable immunodeficiency. Study-wide findings and caveats: Reportedly, TCR beta sequences from common variable immunodeficiency showed fewer deletions and N-nucleotide insertions.

These receptors have no known antigen. Profiled with immunoSEQ multiplex PCR; TCRdb holds only in-frame clones, not every one. The sample presents over 30,000 clones, none singletons. The sequenced material came from peripheral blood mononuclear cells. The receptors here all came from a human donor with common variable immunodeficiency.

The CDR3 DNA, read in part, is TGTGCCAGTAGTACGGGACAGGGAACCGGGGAG. Its protein product is CASSTGQGTGE. The full CDR3 protein is CASSTGQGTGELFF. This chain uses TRBV19 with TRBJ2-2; TRBD1 aligns across 9 bases. Sequencing ends 3 residues short of the CDR3 end; the germline J gene provides the rest. The CDR3 is 14 residues long. The V gene's germline CDR1 is LNHDA and CDR2 SQIVND (reference sequence). V lost 4 bases and J lost 5; bases outside the gene matches: 2. Using reference TRBV19 and TRBJ2-2 for the parts outside the CDR3, the full variable domain is DGGITQSPKYLFRKEGQNVTLSCEQNLNHDAMYWYRQDPGQGLRLIYYSQIVNDFQKGDIAEGYSVSREKKESFPLTVTSAQKNPTAFYLCASSTGQGTGELFFGEGSRLTVL.

As for this clone: The read falls 3 residues short of the CDR3 end, and the missing part is taken from the germline J gene. Other DNA sequences within the sample encode an identical CDR3. This chain joins TRBV5-1 and TRBJ2-1, with 11 bases matching TRBD1. The CDR3 spans 14 residues. Germline CDR1 reads SGHRS; CDR2 reads YFSETQ. J lost 6 bases, V lost 4 bases, and 3 bases had no gene match. This CDR3 is CASSLGTGGNEQFF. CDR3 DNA (partial): TGCGCCAGCAGCCTCGGGACAGGGGGCAATGAG.

This clone was recorded a few times. The CDR3 loop is CASSEIGPGGLGTDTQYF. CDR3 bases read: TGTGCCAGCAGTGAAATAGGTCCGGGGGGATTGGGCACAGATACG. The chain couples TRBV6-1 to TRBJ2-3, with 7 bases lining up with TRBD2. The read falls 3 residues short of the CDR3 end, and the missing part is taken from the germline J gene. Germline V gives CDR1 MNHNS, CDR2 SASEGT. V shed 2 bases, J shed 1 base, and the junction held 12 bases outside the gene matches. The CDR3 has 18 amino acids.

This clone showed up many times. The read terminates 3 residues before the CDR3 end, so the remaining end is supplied by the germline J gene. V is TRBV10-3 and J is TRBJ2-3, with 8 bases fitting TRBD1. The CDR3 contains 14 residues. V lost 7 bases, J lost 0 bases, and 3 bases stayed unmatched. Germline V gives CDR1 ENHRY, CDR2 SYGVKD. Incomplete CDR3 DNA: TGTGCCATCATGGGACAGGAAAGCACAGATACG. It encodes CAIMGQESTDT. The CDR3 as a whole reads CAIMGQESTDTQYF.

This clone was detected ten times or more. The observed sequence ends 3 residues before the CDR3 terminus, with the missing tail filled in from the germline J gene. V usage is TRBV7-6 and J usage is TRBJ1-2, with TRBD1 identical over 9 bases. The trim removed 5 bases at V and 6 bases at J, leaving 4 bases unmatched. This CDR3 comprises 13 residues. CDR1 is SGHVS, CDR2 FNYEAQ, per germline. The CDR3 bases that were read are TGTGCCAGCAGCCAGGGACAGGGTAATGGC. Its protein is CASSQGQGNG. The whole CDR3 protein is CASSQGQGNGYTF. Full variable domain (remainder filled in from reference TRBV7-6 and TRBJ1-2): GAGVSQSPRYKVTKRGQDVALRCDPISGHVSLYWYRQALGQGPEFLTYFNYEAQQDKSGLPNDRFSAERPEGSISTLTIQRTEQRDSAMYRCASSQGQGNGYTFGSGTRLTVV.

This clone was detected a few times. The read terminates 3 residues ahead of where the CDR3 ends, so the germline J gene completes it. The chain is built from TRBV5-1 and TRBJ1-3, with D unresolved. V lost 5 bases to trimming and J lost 4 bases, with 16 bases between them. CDR3 length: 15 amino acids. The V gene's germline CDR1 is SGHRS and CDR2 YFSETQ. This chain's CDR3 is CASSNEAGPGNTIYF. The part of the CDR3 DNA that was read is TGCGCCAGCAGTAATGAGGCGGGTCCAGGAAACACC.

This clone was seen repeatedly, ten times or more. This CDR3 is CASSLRVTSSYEQYF. The sequenced part of the CDR3 DNA is TGTGCCAGCAGCCTCAGGGTGACGAGCTCCTACGAG. This chain joins TRBV13 and TRBJ2-7; possible D gene TRBD1, 5 bases. The CDR3 end falls 3 residues outside the read, so it is completed with the germline J gene. The V gene lost 5 bases and the J gene lost 0 bases, with 14 bases spanning the gap. This CDR3 comprises 15 residues. Germline-derived CDR1 and CDR2 are PRHDT and FYEKMQ (reference sequence).

At least ten counts were recorded for this clone. The read falls 3 residues short of the CDR3 end, and the missing part is taken from the germline J gene. This rearrangement joins TRBV7-8 to TRBJ2-7; possibly TRBD1 for D (6 bases). The CDR3 contains 14 residues. Between the trimmed V and J ends, which lost 6 bases and 0 bases, there was a span of 12 bases. CDR1 is SGHVS and CDR2 is FQNEAQ in the germline V gene. The CDR3 DNA, read in part, is TGTGCCAGCAGTCGCCAGGGGAGCTCCTACGAG. Amino acids: CASSRQGSSYE. The whole CDR3 reads CASSRQGSSYEQYF.

In this sample, this clone turned up many times. Read coverage stops 3 residues before the CDR3 terminus; the germline J gene supplies the remainder. The rearrangement uses TRBV5-4 and TRBJ2-3; D gene uncertain. Germline CDR1 reads SGHNT; CDR2 reads YYREEE (reference sequence). This CDR3 is built from 12 residues. V was pared by 3 bases and J by 0 bases, with 2 bases between. The CDR3 region is CASSSSTDTQYF. The covered CDR3 bases are TGTGCCAGCAGCTCGAGCACAGATACG. The variable domain in full, completed from reference TRBV5-4 and TRBJ2-3, reads ETGVTQSPTHLIKTRGQQVTLRCSSQSGHNTVSWYQQALGQGPQFIFQYYREEENGRGNFPPRFSGLQFPNYSSELNVNALELDDSALYLCASSSSTDTQYFGPGTRLTVL.

This clone was counted at least ten times. The CDR3 end is not reached by the read, which stops 3 residues before it; the germline J gene fills it in. The chain joins TRBV20-1 to TRBJ2-1; TRBD2 matches at 13 bases. Germline V gene sequence: CDR1 DFQATT, CDR2 SNEGSKA (reference sequence). V was clipped by 5 bases and J by 6 bases; unmatched bases: 4. The CDR3 is made up of 14 amino acids. The covered CDR3 bases are TGCAGTGCTGTGACTAGCGGGGGGTCCAATGAG. Protein sequence: CSAVTSGGSNE. The complete CDR3 protein is CSAVTSGGSNEQFF.

This clone was counted a few times. The DNA ends 3 residues before the CDR3 does, and the rest of the CDR3 is filled in from the germline J gene. The gene calls are TRBV7-9 and TRBJ1-6; 10 bases line up with TRBD1. J lost 7 bases, V lost 5 bases, and 5 bases had no gene match. Germline V gene lookup returns CDR1 SEHNR and CDR2 FQNEAQ (reference sequence). This CDR3 has 15 amino acids. CDR3 sequence reads: CASSPDRGNNSPLHF. CDR3 DNA (partial): TGTGCCAGCAGCCCGGACAGGGGGAACAATTCACCC.

This clone was counted many times. The read ends 3 residues early relative to the CDR3; the germline J gene fills the gap. The chain joins TRBV20-1 to TRBJ2-1; 9 nucleotides line up with TRBD2. This CDR3 has 14 amino acids. After removal of 6 bases from V and 1 base from J, the junction contained 4 bases not matched to a gene. Germline values: CDR1 DFQATT, CDR2 SNEGSKA (reference sequence). The CDR3 reads CSAEGLASYNEQFF. The covered CDR3 bases are TGCAGTGCGGAGGGACTAGCATCCTACAATGAG.

With regard to this clone: The read halts 3 residues ahead of the CDR3 end, with the missing end drawn from the germline J gene. The V and J genes are TRBV30 and TRBJ2-3; the match to TRBD1 covers 7 bases. The CDR3 loop spans 13 amino acids. With V trimmed by 0 bases and J by 4 bases, 1 base remained unmatched. Germline values: CDR1 GTSNPN, CDR2 SVGIG (reference sequence). The sequenced CDR3 bases are TGTGCCTGGAGTGTACAGGGGCCAGATACG. Translated, it gives CAWSVQGPDT. The entire CDR3 sequence reads CAWSVQGPDTQYF.

A word on this clone: Sequencing ends 3 residues short of the CDR3 end; the germline J gene provides the rest. This sequence joins TRBV7-3 and TRBJ1-2, with D perhaps matching TRBD1 (5 bases). Looked up from germline, CDR1 is SGHTA and CDR2 is FQGTGA. The V end lost 6 bases, the J end lost 6 bases, and 14 bases lay between the germline ends. This CDR3 is 13 amino acids long. CDR3 loop: CASRSLEGDGYTF. CDR3 DNA (partial): TGTGCCAGCAGGTCACTCGAAGGGGATGGC.

Turning to this clone: Read coverage stops 3 residues before the CDR3 terminus; the germline J gene supplies the remainder. This chain links TRBV2 with TRBJ2-3, with D tentatively TRBD1 (5 bases). The CDR3 spans 14 residues. Between the trimmed V and J ends, which lost 5 bases and 2 bases, there was a span of 11 bases. CDR1 and CDR2 (germline): SNHLY, FYNNEI. CDR3 in amino acids: CASSMTASTDTQYF. The sequenced part of the CDR3 DNA is TGTGCCAGCAGTATGACAGCCTCCACAGATACG.

The CDR3 loop reads CASRLFGGASQPQHF. Partial CDR3 DNA: TGTGCCAGTAGACTCTTTGGGGGGGCTTCTCAGCCC. The gene calls are TRBV19 and TRBJ1-5; D may be TRBD1 (6 bases). The read ends 3 residues before the CDR3 terminus; that terminus is restored from the germline J gene. Between the trimmed V and J ends, which lost 6 bases and 6 bases, there was a span of 18 bases. Germline CDR1 and CDR2: LNHDA and SQIVND (reference sequence). The CDR3 consists of 15 residues. Full variable domain (outside the CDR3, taken from reference TRBV19 and TRBJ1-5): DGGITQSPKYLFRKEGQNVTLSCEQNLNHDAMYWYRQDPGQGLRLIYYSQIVNDFQKGDIAEGYSVSREKKESFPLTVTSAQKNPTAFYLCASRLFGGASQPQHFGDGTRLSIL.

This clone was observed a few times. The sequence runs out 3 residues before the end of the CDR3; the remainder is reconstructed from the germline J gene. The rearrangement uses TRBV6-1 and TRBJ1-2; 7 bases fit TRBD1. Germline assignment: CDR1 MNHNS and CDR2 SASEGT. V was clipped by 3 bases and J by 5 bases; unmatched bases: 0. The CDR3 loop spans 12 amino acids. CDR3 loop: CASSDRGYGYTF. The sequenced CDR3 bases are TGTGCCAGCAGTGACAGGGGGTATGGC.

This clone showed up many times. The read ends 3 residues shy of where the CDR3 ends; the end is completed using the germline J gene. This chain joins TRBV7-2 and TRBJ2-5; D gene ambiguous. Germline V gives CDR1 SGHTA, CDR2 FQGNSA. V was pared by 5 bases and J by 2 bases, with 3 bases between. This CDR3 comprises 11 residues. The covered CDR3 bases are TGTGCCAGCAGCCTTCAAGAGACC. Amino acid sequence: CASSLQET. The whole CDR3 region reads CASSLQETQYF.

This clone was seen only a few times. The read terminates 3 residues before the CDR3 end, so the remaining end is supplied by the germline J gene. The V and J genes are TRBV23-1 and TRBJ1-2, with 8 bases lining up with TRBD1. TRBV23-1 is treated as an ORF (open reading frame) with a function not yet certain. This CDR3 is built from 15 residues. Trimming took 0 bases from V and 5 from J; bases not matched to a gene: 5. Partial CDR3 DNA: TGCGCCAGCAGTCAATCGAACAGGGGGGGGTATGGC. Translation: CASSQSNRGGYG. The entire CDR3 is CASSQSNRGGYGYTF.

This clone has at least ten counts. The read is 3 residues too short to cover the CDR3 end, so that end is filled in from the germline J gene. This rearrangement joins TRBV20-1 to TRBJ2-3, with D possibly being TRBD2 (6 bases). The CDR3 covers 14 residues. V was cut by 5 bases and J by 0 bases, with 12 bases left in between. Germline V CDR1 and CDR2: DFQATT, SNEGSKA (reference sequence). The CDR3 region is CSAADAGSTDTQYF. Incomplete CDR3 DNA: TGCAGTGCTGCTGACGCGGGGAGCACAGATACG.

This clone was found many times. Read coverage stops 3 residues before the CDR3 terminus; the germline J gene supplies the remainder. The V call is TRBV20-1, the J call TRBJ2-5; unclear D gene. The CDR3 runs 11 residues. Germline V gives CDR1 DFQATT, CDR2 SNEGSKA (reference sequence). The V end lost 1 base, the J end lost 4 bases, and 4 bases lay between the germline ends. The CDR3 region is CSARAVETQYF. The part of the CDR3 DNA that was read is TGCAGTGCTAGAGCGGTAGAGACC.

This clone came up a few times. The read stops 3 residues short of the end of the CDR3; the missing end is completed from the germline J gene. The chain combines TRBV7-2 with TRBJ1-2, with 9 bases matching TRBD1. The germline CDR1 and CDR2 sequences are SGHTA and FQGNSA. The CDR3 length is 15 residues. CDR3 protein: CASSSQVGQGEGYTF. The part of the CDR3 DNA that was read is TGTGCCAGCAGCTCCCAGGTGGGACAGGGCGAAGGC.

As concerns this clone: The missing CDR3 end, 3 residues past where the read stops, is filled in from the germline J gene. The rearrangement uses TRBV7-3 and TRBJ2-7, with TRBD2 matching 7 bases. CDR3 length equals 17 residues. With V trimmed by 1 base and J by 3 bases, 12 bases remained unmatched. Germline CDR1 and CDR2: SGHTA and FQGTGA. CDR3 loop: CASSLRGGSGIFYEQYF. Partial CDR3 DNA: TGTGCCAGCAGCTTAAGGGGGGGTAGCGGAATCTTCTACGAG.

This clone has just a few counts. Read coverage stops 3 residues before the CDR3 terminus; the germline J gene supplies the remainder. The chain combines TRBV23-1 with TRBJ1-2; 7 bases match TRBD1. TRBV23-1 is recorded as an ORF, its role being uncertain. Trimming at V came to 2 bases and at J to 2 bases, leaving 8 bases not matched to a gene. This CDR3 is built from 16 residues. The part of the CDR3 DNA that was read is TGCGCCAGCAGTCAACGATTCCTACAGGGGAACTATGGC. Its protein is CASSQRFLQGNYG. The full CDR3 is CASSQRFLQGNYGYTF.

This clone came up a few times. With the read ending 3 residues before the CDR3 end, the germline J gene is used to fill in that end. J is TRBJ1-2 and V is TRBV2, with D possibly TRBD1 on 6 matching bases. Trimming left V 4 bases short and J 2 bases short, with 8 bases between. CDR1 and CDR2 (germline): SNHLY, FYNNEI. The CDR3 is 13 amino acids. CDR3 loop: CASSVDRNYGYTF. The sequenced CDR3 bases are TGTGCCAGCAGTGTCGACAGGAACTATGGC. The whole variable domain, remainder taken from reference TRBV2 and TRBJ1-2, is EPEVTQTPSHQVTQMGQEVILRCVPISNHLYFYWYRQILGQKVEFLVSFYNNEISEKSEIFDDQFSVERPDGSNFTLKIRSTKLEDSAMYFCASSVDRNYGYTFGSGTRLTVV.

This clone has a handful of counts. With the read ending 3 residues before the CDR3 end, the germline J gene is used to fill in that end. J is TRBJ1-5 and V is TRBV19, with 8 bases matching TRBD1. Germline V gene data show CDR1 as LNHDA and CDR2 as SQIVND (reference sequence). The CDR3 covers 15 residues. V lost 0 bases and J lost 7; bases outside the gene matches: 5. The sequenced part of the CDR3 DNA is TGTGCCAGTAGTATAGAAGCTCGGACAGGGCAGCCC. Amino acids: CASSIEARTGQP. The entire CDR3 sequence reads CASSIEARTGQPQHF.

In its sample, this clone was seen a few times. The read comes to an end 3 residues before the CDR3 does, leaving the germline J gene to fill in the end. V is TRBV30 and J is TRBJ2-5; TRBD1 matches 7 bases. The germline V gene encodes CDR1 GTSNPN and CDR2 SVGIG (reference sequence). Losses at the gene ends were 5 bases for V and 5 bases for J; bases not matched to a gene: 11. CDR3 length: 14 amino acids. The CDR3 sequence: CAWGKQGPEETQYF. Incomplete CDR3 DNA: TGTGCCTGGGGTAAACAGGGGCCGGAGGAGACC.

In its sample, this clone was seen a few times. With the read ending 3 residues before the CDR3 end, the germline J gene is used to fill in that end. The gene calls are TRBV19 and TRBJ1-2, with 7 bases matching TRBD1. Germline V gene lookup returns CDR1 LNHDA and CDR2 SQIVND (reference sequence). The CDR3 length is 14 residues. The CDR3: CASSSPTGREGYTF. Partial CDR3 DNA: TGTGCCAGTAGTTCCCCGACAGGGAGAGAAGGC.

Comments on this clone: With the read ending 3 residues before the CDR3 end, the germline J gene is used to fill in that end. V usage is TRBV5-1 and J usage is TRBJ2-1, with D maybe TRBD1 (6 bases). Germline values: CDR1 SGHRS, CDR2 YFSETQ. This CDR3 spans 15 amino acids. Trimming pared 0 bases from V and 4 bases from J, leaving 11 bases between. The DNA read from the CDR3 is TGCGCCAGCAGCTTGGCCGGACAGACTTACAATGAG. Protein product: CASSLAGQTYNE. The full CDR3 protein reads CASSLAGQTYNEQFF.

This clone was detected ten times or more. The CDR3 end falls 3 residues outside the read, so it is completed with the germline J gene. The chain combines TRBV7-6 with TRBJ2-1; TRBD2 aligns across 13 bases. V lost 5 bases, J lost 7 bases, and 11 bases stayed unmatched. The CDR3 sequence is 17 residues long. Germline CDR1 and CDR2: SGHVS and FNYEAQ. The sequenced CDR3 bases are TGTGCCAGCAGCCGACTAGCGGGGGGCGGCGGGGGGAATGAG. It specifies CASSRLAGGGGGNE. The whole CDR3 reads CASSRLAGGGGGNEQFF.